Presented here are 27 T cell receptor beta chains from one specimen sequenced in a study of human T cells and chemical hapten exposure. TCRdb processed the RACE reads anew with MiXCR; each CDR3 protein has one entry. The data hold approximately 370,000 distinct CDR3 sequences, with 5.5% observed a single time. Time point described: pre-sensitization, week 0. Treatment specified: therapeutic diphenylcyclopropenone sensitization with weekly scalp DPC. Here the sequenced sample was whole blood, taken in connection with sensitization to the hapten diphenylcyclopropenone (DPC). These receptors were obtained from a woman under 30 with alopecia areata. Some clones in this sample may be carry-over from other donors' samples.

The chain uses TRBV5-4 and TRBJ1-2; D gene uncertain. Per the germline V gene, CDR1 is SGHNT and CDR2 is YYREEE (reference sequence). Trimming took 0 bases from V and 14 from J, leaving 17 bases between them. The CDR3 has 13 amino acids. The CDR3 DNA reads as TGTGCCAGCAGCTTGGGTCAGGCCCCCTTGTATACCTTC. Its translation: CASSLGQAPLYTF.

This clonotype appeared many times. The chain links TRBV7-3 to TRBJ2-1, with a weak D call TRBD2 (6 bases). V was trimmed by 4 bases and J by 5 bases, leaving 15 bases between them. The CDR3 spans 15 residues. Per the germline V gene, CDR1 is SGHTA and CDR2 is FQGTGA. The CDR3 region has the DNA TGTGCCAGCAGCTCTGAACGGACGGGGGACAATGAGCAGTTCTTC. This translates into CASSSERTGDNEQFF.

The genes are TRBV5-4 and TRBJ1-2, with D possibly TRBD1 on 5 matching bases. The CDR3 is 15 amino acids. Germline CDR1 reads SGHNT; CDR2 reads YYREEE (reference sequence). Trimming shortened V by 0 bases and J by 4 bases, and 13 bases separated the two germline ends. For the CDR3, the DNA is TGTGCCAGCAGCTTGGAGGGGAGGTACGGCTATGGCTACACCTTC. Amino acid sequence: CASSLEGRYGYGYTF.

This clonotype was picked up many times. The genes are TRBV4-3 and TRBJ2-7; 8 nucleotides align to TRBD2. There are 16 residues in the CDR3. With 0 bases clipped from V and 6 bases from J, the junction kept 10 bases outside the gene matches. Germline V gene data show CDR1 as LGHNA and CDR2 as YSLEER. The DNA for the CDR3 is TGCGCCAGCAGCCAAGATCGGGGGGGCCCTTTAGCCGAGCAGTACTTC. It encodes CASSQDRGGPLAEQYF.

V is TRBV12-3 or TRBV12-4 and J is TRBJ2-7; D is unclear. The V end was cut by 1 base, the J end by 7 bases, with 11 bases between. The CDR3 covers 13 residues. The CDR3 nucleotides are TGTGCCAGCAGTTTAGGGGCCCCTCGGGAGCAGTACTTC. Residues: CASSLGAPREQYF.

This clonotype was counted only a few times. V gene TRBV24-1 combines with J gene TRBJ2-2, with D unresolved. The CDR3 covers 15 residues. CDR1 and CDR2 from the germline V gene are KGHDR and SFDVKD. Between the trimmed V and J ends, which lost 5 bases and 3 bases, there was a span of 12 bases. DNA for the CDR3: TGTGCCACCAGTGCTCCTGACCAGGACACCGGGGAGCTGTTTTTT. Its protein is CATSAPDQDTGELFF.

The chain employs TRBV28 and TRBJ2-6, with D unclear. The V end lost 4 bases, the J end lost 1 base, and 17 bases lay between the germline ends. The CDR3 is 18 amino acids. Germline CDR1 and CDR2: MDHEN and SYDVKM. CDR3 in amino acids: CASSSPPTKPSGANVLTF. The CDR3 DNA reads TGTGCCAGCAGTTCGCCGCCGACAAAACCGTCTGGGGCCAACGTCCTGACTTTC.

The sample holds many counts of this clonotype. The J gene is TRBJ1-4, the V gene TRBV12-3 or TRBV12-4, with D possibly TRBD1 on 6 matching bases. V shed 7 bases and J shed 8 bases, with 14 bases lying between them. The CDR3 has 13 residues. DNA for the CDR3: TGTGCCAGCACCAGGGGCGGGAACGAAAAACTGTTTTTT. Protein product: CASTRGGNEKLFF.

Many counts were recorded for this clonotype. The rearrangement links TRBV18 to TRBJ1-1; tentatively, D is TRBD1 (5 bases). Germline V gene data show CDR1 as KGHSH and CDR2 as LQKENI. The V end lost 7 bases, the J end lost 0 bases, and 6 bases lay between the germline ends. CDR3 size: 12 residues. The CDR3 here is CASWDLNTEAFF. The CDR3, as DNA: TGTGCCAGCTGGGACTTGAACACTGAAGCTTTCTTT.

In this sample, this clonotype turned up many times. The J gene is TRBJ1-6, the V gene TRBV28; D uncertain. The V gene lost 3 bases and the J gene lost 0 bases, with 3 bases spanning the gap. Germline CDR1 MDHEN, CDR2 SYDVKM. The CDR3 runs 14 residues. In DNA form, the CDR3 reads TGTGCCAGCAGTTTGGGCTCCTATAATTCACCCCTCCACTTT. Residues: CASSLGSYNSPLHF.

Only a few counts were recorded for this clonotype. V gene TRBV27 combines with J gene TRBJ2-7, with D perhaps TRBD2 (6 bases). This CDR3 has 14 amino acids. Per germline, CDR1 MNHEY and CDR2 SMNVEV (reference sequence). The V end was cut by 5 bases, the J end by 5 bases, with 16 bases between. This CDR3 reads CASSTVGGQNEQYF. Here the CDR3 DNA reads TGTGCCAGCAGTACCGTTGGAGGGCAGAACGAGCAGTACTTC.

The table lists this clonotype with many counts. This rearrangement joins TRBV29-1 to TRBJ2-3; a possible D gene is TRBD1 (6 bases). CDR3 size: 13 residues. With 4 bases removed from V and 0 bases from J, the gap between germline ends came to 8 bases. Per the germline V gene, CDR1 is SQVTM and CDR2 is ANQGSEA. CDR3 loop: CSVAQGSTDTQYF. DNA of the CDR3: TGCAGCGTTGCCCAGGGGAGCACAGATACGCAGTATTTT.

This clonotype was observed a few times. The chain employs TRBV3-1 and TRBJ1-3, with 7 positions matching TRBD1. V lost 5 bases, J lost 0 bases, and 4 bases stayed unmatched. The germline V gene has CDR1 LGHDT and CDR2 YNNKEL (reference sequence). This CDR3 has 15 residues. DNA of the CDR3: TGTGCCAGCAGCACGACAGGGCACTCTGGAAACACCATATATTTT. Amino acid sequence: CASSTTGHSGNTIYF.

This clonotype has more than one count but fewer than ten. This chain uses TRBV7-2 with TRBJ1-2; TRBD1 agrees at 8 bases. The CDR3 contains 14 residues. Unmatched junction bases numbered 8, after V lost 3 bases and J lost 8 bases. In germline, CDR1 is SGHTA, CDR2 FQGNSA. The DNA for the CDR3 is TGTGCCAGCAGCTTCGGGACAGGCCGTCGAGGCTACACCTTC. This sequence encodes CASSFGTGRRGYTF.

There are a few counts of this clonotype. This chain links TRBV6-1 with TRBJ1-1; D is uncertain. Germline assignment: CDR1 MNHNS and CDR2 SASEGT. V was trimmed by 0 bases and J by 11 bases, leaving 19 bases between them. CDR3 size: 15 residues. CDR3 sequence (DNA): TGTGCCAGCAGTGAAGCCAGTGGGCAGTTAACGCTTGCTTTCTTT. Translating gives CASSEASGQLTLAFF.

The chain couples TRBV9 to TRBJ2-3; 8 bases map to TRBD2. Per germline, CDR1 SGDLS and CDR2 YYNGEE. The CDR3 extends over 15 amino acids. The J segment lost 2 bases and the V segment lost 4 bases, leaving 6 bases of the junction unmatched. Written as DNA, the CDR3 is TGTGCCAGCAGCAAGGCGGGGGGTATCACAGATACGCAGTATTTT. Encoded protein: CASSKAGGITDTQYF. The entire variable domain, with the rest obtained from reference TRBV9 and TRBJ2-3, is as follows: DSGVTQTPKHLITATGQRVTLRCSPRSGDLSVYWYQQSLDQGLQFLIQYYNGEERAKGNILERFSAQQFPDLHSELNLSSLELGDSALYFCASSKAGGITDTQYFGPGTRLTVL.

This clonotype has more than one count but fewer than ten. The rearrangement uses TRBV4-3 and TRBJ1-4; a weak D match, TRBD1 (6 bases). The CDR3 extends over 17 amino acids. Germline V gives CDR1 LGHNA, CDR2 YSLEER. Trimming removed 0 bases from V and 8 bases from J, with 19 bases in between. In nucleotides, the CDR3 is TGCGCCAGCAGCCAAGATTCGGGTGGAGGGGGACGAGAAAAACTGTTTTTT. Protein sequence: CASSQDSGGGGREKLFF.

The chain links TRBV6-1 to TRBJ1-5, with 7 positions matching TRBD1. The V segment lost 5 bases and the J segment 0 bases; nucleotides outside the gene matches: 13. Germline assignment: CDR1 MNHNS and CDR2 SASEGT. The CDR3 loop spans 18 amino acids. Here the CDR3 reads CASSPAGQRYFSNQPQHF. CDR3 nucleotide sequence: TGTGCCAGCAGTCCGGCGGGACAGAGGTACTTTAGCAATCAGCCCCAGCATTTT.

This clonotype was picked up many times. The chain couples TRBV5-1 to TRBJ2-1; D is perhaps TRBD1 or TRBD2 (6 bases each). Looked up from germline, CDR1 is SGHRS and CDR2 is YFSETQ. With 0 bases removed from V and 2 bases from J, the gap between germline ends came to 9 bases. The CDR3 runs 15 residues. The CDR3 here is CASSLDGGPYNEQFF. The CDR3 nucleotides are TGCGCCAGCAGCTTGGACGGGGGCCCCTACAATGAGCAGTTCTTC.

The rearrangement links TRBV3-1 to TRBJ2-5; D call uncertain. Per germline, CDR1 LGHDT and CDR2 YNNKEL (reference sequence). There are 14 residues in the CDR3. Trimming left V 4 bases short and J 2 bases short, with 11 bases between. The CDR3 sequence is CASSLISEQETQYF. The CDR3 coding sequence is TGTGCCAGCAGCCTTATCAGTGAGCAAGAGACCCAGTACTTC.

Many counts were recorded for this clonotype. The chain is built from TRBV5-6 and TRBJ2-2, with 8 bases lining up with TRBD1. Germline CDR1 and CDR2: SGHDT and YYEEEE. This CDR3 spans 17 amino acids. Germline trimming cut 1 base from V and 2 bases from J; bases unmatched to any gene: 7. As DNA, the CDR3 is TGTGCCAGCAGCTTGCTTTCAGGACAGGGAAACACCGGGGAGCTGTTTTTT. Its protein is CASSLLSGQGNTGELFF.

J is TRBJ1-1 and V is TRBV13; 9 nucleotides match TRBD1. After removal of 5 bases from V and 10 bases from J, the junction contained 8 bases not matched to a gene. CDR3 length equals 13 residues. Germline V CDR1 and CDR2: PRHDT, FYEKMQ (reference sequence). CDR3 bases: TGTGCCAGCAGCGGGACAGGGACGACCCCAGCTTTCTTT. Its protein is CASSGTGTTPAFF.

There are a few counts of this clonotype. The rearrangement joins TRBV4-2 to TRBJ2-3; the D gene could be TRBD1 or TRBD2 (7 bases each). Germline V CDR1 and CDR2: LGHNA, YNFKEQ. The CDR3 spans 17 residues. V was clipped by 1 base and J by 3 bases, with 17 bases between them. The CDR3 bases are TGTGCCAGCAGCCAAGGTGCTCAGGGGGGGCAGACAGATACGCAGTATTTT. Protein: CASSQGAQGGQTDTQYF.

Only a few counts were recorded for this clonotype. V and J are TRBV21-1 and TRBJ1-5; TRBD1 is the table's D call and was not checked against the DNA. TRBV21-1 is a known pseudogene. The CDR3 totals 11 residues. The chain's CDR3 is CATPGRQPQHF. The CDR3 DNA follows: TGTGCCACTCCGGGGCGGCAGCCCCAGCATTTT.

This clonotype was seen more than once but under ten times. V and J are TRBV5-1 and TRBJ1-1, with TRBD1 matching 8 bases. V trimming: 4 bases; J trimming: 4 bases; junction bases outside the gene matches: 6. The germline V gene encodes CDR1 SGHRS and CDR2 YFSETQ. The CDR3 spans 14 residues. The CDR3 DNA reads as TGCGCCAGCAGCCCGGGACAGGAAGGCACTGAAGCTTTCTTT. It encodes CASSPGQEGTEAFF. The entire variable domain, with the rest obtained from reference TRBV5-1 and TRBJ1-1, is as follows: KAGVTQTPRYLIKTRGQQVTLSCSPISGHRSVSWYQQTPGQGLQFLFEYFSETQRNKGNFPGRFSGRQFSNSRSEMNVSTLELGDSALYLCASSPGQEGTEAFFGQGTRLTVV.

There are many counts of this clonotype. The chain carries TRBV25-1 and TRBJ2-6; the D gene could be TRBD1 or TRBD2 (5 bases each). V was trimmed by 6 bases and J by 0 bases, leaving 18 bases between them. The CDR3 totals 18 residues. Germline V gene data show CDR1 as MGHDK and CDR2 as SYGVNS. The CDR3 bases are TGTGCCAGCAGGCCCCCTGGGGGACCGAGCTCTGGGGCCAACGTCCTGACTTTC. Amino acids: CASRPPGGPSSGANVLTF.

This clonotype turned up a few times. This rearrangement joins TRBV6-5 to TRBJ1-2, with 8 bases matching TRBD1. The CDR3 has 14 residues. V trimming: 5 bases; J trimming: 4 bases; junction bases outside the gene matches: 6. Germline lookup yields CDR1 MNHEY and CDR2 SVGAGI. CDR3 protein: CASSIQGARYGYTF. The CDR3 DNA is TGTGCCAGCAGTATTCAGGGGGCGCGCTATGGCTACACCTTC.